These T cell receptor beta chains were read from a single sample in a study of blood T cell repertoires in COVID-19. Profiled with immunoSEQ multiplex PCR; TCRdb holds only in-frame clones, not every one. The data hold about 260,000 clones, with around four fifths observed a single time. The sample was peripheral blood. Receptors originate from a man aged 60 to 69 who had recovered from COVID-19. Each CDR3 is given with its conserved first and last residue. A D gene is named only where the DNA matches it firmly. Some rows mark clone size as missing; the rest say once, few, many or name a class of expanded clone.

clone_size: NA; v_call: TRBV6-5; d_call: NA; j_call: TRBJ1-2; cdr3_aa: CASSQGGGYTF; cdr3_nt: TGTGCCAGCAGCCAAGGGGGAGGCTACACCTTC
clone_size: NA; v_call: TRBV9; d_call: TRBD2; j_call: TRBJ2-3; cdr3_aa: CASSVDAGGQADTQYF; cdr3_nt: TGTGCCAGCAGCGTAGACGCGGGGGGGCAAGCAGATACGCAGTATTTT
clone_size: NA; v_call: TRBV27; d_call: NA; j_call: TRBJ1-2; cdr3_aa: CASRGSKRGYGYTF; cdr3_nt: TGTGCCAGCAGGGGCTCCAAAAGGGGCTATGGCTACACCTTC
clone_size: NA; v_call: TRBV27; d_call: NA; j_call: TRBJ1-1; cdr3_aa: CASSLKGPLFMNTEAFF; cdr3_nt: TGTGCCAGCAGTTTAAAGGGGCCCCTCTTCATGAACACTGAAGCTTTCTTT
clone_size: NA; v_call: TRBV25-1; d_call: TRBD1; j_call: TRBJ1-6; cdr3_aa: CASSGQGAEVPLHF; cdr3_nt: TGTGCCAGCAGTGGACAGGGGGCGGAAGTGCCCCTCCACTTT
clone_size: NA; v_call: TRBV5-1; d_call: TRBD2; j_call: TRBJ2-1; cdr3_aa: CASSLYAGGQNEQFF; cdr3_nt: TGCGCCAGCAGCTTGTATGCGGGGGGGCAGAATGAGCAGTTCTTC
clone_size: NA; v_call: TRBV15; d_call: TRBD1; j_call: TRBJ2-7; cdr3_aa: CATGRDRGTYEQYF; cdr3_nt: TGTGCCACCGGACGGGACAGAGGAACCTACGAGCAGTACTTC
clone_size: NA; v_call: TRBV19; d_call: TRBD1; j_call: TRBJ1-5; cdr3_aa: CASSRNQPGTGNQPQHF; cdr3_nt: TGTGCCAGTAGTAGAAACCAACCGGGGACAGGGAATCAGCCCCAGCATTTT
clone_size: once; v_call: TRBV27; d_call: NA; j_call: TRBJ1-2; cdr3_aa: CASSPYPGTIGKDGYTF; cdr3_nt: TGTGCCAGCAGTCCATACCCCGGGACTATTGGGAAGGATGGCTACACCTTC
clone_size: NA; v_call: TRBV11-2; d_call: NA; j_call: TRBJ2-2; cdr3_aa: CASSLPGRGTGELFF; cdr3_nt: TGTGCCAGCAGCTTACCTGGGCGGGGCACCGGGGAGCTGTTTTTT
clone_size: NA; v_call: TRBV2; d_call: TRBD1; j_call: TRBJ1-1; cdr3_aa: CASSERGQGYTEAFF; cdr3_nt: TGTGCCAGCAGTGAAAGGGGACAGGGTTACACTGAAGCTTTCTTT
clone_size: NA; v_call: TRBV4-1; d_call: TRBD1; j_call: TRBJ2-7; cdr3_aa: CASSHPVRGPHEQYF; cdr3_nt: TGCGCCAGCAGCCACCCTGTCAGGGGGCCCCACGAGCAGTACTTC
clone_size: few; v_call: TRBV5-1; d_call: NA; j_call: TRBJ1-4; cdr3_aa: CASSGSSNEKLFF; cdr3_nt: TGCGCCAGTTCCGGGAGCTCGAATGAAAAACTGTTTTTT
clone_size: few; v_call: TRBV6-5; d_call: TRBD1; j_call: TRBJ1-4; cdr3_aa: CASSPRTGNEKLFF; cdr3_nt: TGTGCCAGCAGTCCTCGGACAGGGAATGAAAAACTGTTTTTT
clone_size: NA; v_call: TRBV18; d_call: NA; j_call: TRBJ1-1; cdr3_aa: CASSPSLAPGRLAFF; cdr3_nt: TGTGCCAGCTCACCATCACTCGCTCCAGGGCGGTTAGCTTTCTTT
clone_size: NA; v_call: TRBV29-1; d_call: TRBD2; j_call: TRBJ2-3; cdr3_aa: CSQTSGTDTQYF; cdr3_nt: TGCAGCCAGACTAGCGGCACAGATACGCAGTATTTT
clone_size: NA; v_call: TRBV3-1/TRBV3-2; d_call: NA; j_call: TRBJ2-1; cdr3_aa: CASSQSLNEQFF; cdr3_nt: TGTGCCAGCAGCCAATCCCTCAATGAGCAGTTCTTC
clone_size: once; v_call: TRBV19; d_call: TRBD1; j_call: TRBJ2-1; cdr3_aa: CASREGASYNEQFF; cdr3_nt: TGTGCCAGTAGAGAGGGGGCAAGCTACAATGAGCAGTTCTTC
clone_size: NA; v_call: TRBV5-1; d_call: NA; j_call: TRBJ2-1; cdr3_aa: CASSLAAPTLDEQFF; cdr3_nt: TGCGCCAGCAGCTTAGCTGCGCCAACTTTGGATGAGCAGTTCTTC
clone_size: NA; v_call: TRBV15; d_call: NA; j_call: TRBJ1-6; cdr3_aa: CATSAIRSPLHF; cdr3_nt: TGTGCCACCAGCGCCATACGGTCACCCCTCCACTTT
clone_size: NA; v_call: TRBV6-1; d_call: TRBD1; j_call: TRBJ2-6; cdr3_aa: CASSEIHRGLSGANVLTF; cdr3_nt: TGTGCCAGCAGTGAAATCCACAGGGGTTTATCTGGGGCCAACGTCCTGACTTTC
clone_size: NA; v_call: TRBV19; d_call: NA; j_call: TRBJ1-5; cdr3_aa: CASTILGGIYQPQHF; cdr3_nt: TGTGCCAGTACCATTCTTGGGGGGATCTATCAGCCCCAGCATTTT
clone_size: NA; v_call: TRBV28; d_call: TRBD2; j_call: TRBJ2-7; cdr3_aa: CASSPAGGGRPTEQYF; cdr3_nt: TGTGCCAGCAGTCCGGCCGGGGGGGGACGCCCGACGGAGCAGTACTTC
clone_size: NA; v_call: TRBV2; d_call: NA; j_call: TRBJ1-3; cdr3_aa: CASTRGQVSGNTIYF; cdr3_nt: TGTGCCAGCACCAGGGGACAAGTCTCTGGAAACACCATATATTTT
clone_size: NA; v_call: TRBV9; d_call: NA; j_call: TRBJ2-1; cdr3_aa: CASSVAGQTYNEQFF; cdr3_nt: TGTGCCAGCAGCGTAGCGGGTCAGACTTACAATGAGCAGTTCTTC
clone_size: NA; v_call: TRBV5-6; d_call: NA; j_call: TRBJ1-5; cdr3_aa: CASSGNRGNQPQHF; cdr3_nt: TGTGCCAGCAGTGGTAACAGAGGCAATCAGCCCCAGCATTTT
clone_size: NA; v_call: TRBV6-1; d_call: NA; j_call: TRBJ1-6; cdr3_aa: CASSEFEGDNSPLHF; cdr3_nt: TGTGCCAGCAGTGAATTCGAGGGGGACAATTCACCCCTCCACTTT
clone_size: once; v_call: TRBV5-1; d_call: TRBD1; j_call: TRBJ2-3; cdr3_aa: CASSWDRARTDTQYF; cdr3_nt: TGCGCCAGCAGCTGGGACAGGGCTCGCACAGATACGCAGTATTTT
clone_size: NA; v_call: TRBV28; d_call: TRBD1; j_call: TRBJ1-6; cdr3_aa: CASSLLRTGVAYNSPLHF; cdr3_nt: TGTGCCAGCAGTTTATTAAGGACAGGGGTAGCCTATAATTCACCCCTCCACTTT
clone_size: NA; v_call: TRBV19; d_call: TRBD1; j_call: TRBJ1-5; cdr3_aa: CASSRDRGRNQPQHF; cdr3_nt: TGTGCCAGTAGTAGGGACAGGGGGCGTAATCAGCCCCAGCATTTT
clone_size: once; v_call: TRBV1; d_call: NA; j_call: TRBJ1-4; cdr3_aa: CTSSQDVGGLCEEKLFF; cdr3_nt: TGCACCAGCAGCCAAGATGTCGGGGGGTTATGTGAGGAAAAACTGTTTTTT
clone_size: NA; v_call: TRBV10-3; d_call: NA; j_call: TRBJ1-2; cdr3_aa: CAISEKGHPLNYGYTF; cdr3_nt: TGTGCCATCAGTGAAAAGGGACACCCACTTAACTATGGCTACACCTTC
clone_size: NA; v_call: TRBV4-1; d_call: NA; j_call: TRBJ2-5; cdr3_aa: CASSQDVGAFPETQYF; cdr3_nt: TGCGCCAGCAGCCAAGATGTGGGGGCCTTCCCAGAGACCCAGTACTTC
clone_size: NA; v_call: TRBV24-1; d_call: TRBD2; j_call: TRBJ2-5; cdr3_aa: CATSGGLAGGPGETQYF; cdr3_nt: TGTGCCACCAGTGGTGGACTAGCGGGGGGGCCCGGAGAGACCCAGTACTTC
clone_size: NA; v_call: TRBV12-5; d_call: NA; j_call: TRBJ2-7; cdr3_aa: CASGLGGQWNYEQYF; cdr3_nt: TGTGCTAGTGGTTTAGGCGGACAGTGGAATTACGAGCAGTACTTC
clone_size: NA; v_call: TRBV30; d_call: NA; j_call: TRBJ1-1; cdr3_aa: CAWTTKGGGGNTEAFF; cdr3_nt: TGTGCCTGGACCACCAAGGGGGGGGGAGGGAACACTGAAGCTTTCTTT
clone_size: once; v_call: TRBV7-8; d_call: TRBD1; j_call: TRBJ2-5; cdr3_aa: CASRRDRGRETQYF; cdr3_nt: TGTGCCAGCAGGAGGGACAGGGGGCGAGAGACCCAGTACTTC
clone_size: NA; v_call: TRBV6-5; d_call: NA; j_call: TRBJ2-3; cdr3_aa: CASSRGDTQYF; cdr3_nt: TGTGCCAGCAGTCGGGGGGATACGCAGTATTTT
clone_size: NA; v_call: TRBV7-3; d_call: NA; j_call: TRBJ2-6; cdr3_aa: CASSLLGAVGANVLTF; cdr3_nt: TGTGCCAGCAGCTTACTGGGGGCGGTTGGGGCCAACGTCCTGACTTTC
clone_size: NA; v_call: TRBV21-1; d_call: NA; j_call: TRBJ1-1; cdr3_aa: CASSRSSGSNTEAFF; cdr3_nt: TGTGCCAGCAGCAGGTCGTCGGGTTCGAACACTGAAGCTTTCTTT
clone_size: NA; v_call: TRBV5-1; d_call: TRBD2; j_call: TRBJ2-1; cdr3_aa: CASSSTSGVYNEQFF; cdr3_nt: TGCGCCAGCAGCTCGACTAGCGGGGTCTACAATGAGCAGTTCTTC
clone_size: NA; v_call: TRBV18; d_call: TRBD1; j_call: TRBJ1-5; cdr3_aa: CASSQSATGGISINQPQHF; cdr3_nt: TGTGCCAGCTCCCAATCCGCAACAGGGGGTATTTCGATCAATCAGCCCCAGCATTTT
clone_size: NA; v_call: TRBV7-9; d_call: NA; j_call: TRBJ2-7; cdr3_aa: CASSQTGYVSEQYF; cdr3_nt: TGTGCCAGCAGCCAAACAGGGTATGTGAGCGAGCAGTACTTC
clone_size: NA; v_call: TRBV4-2; d_call: TRBD1; j_call: TRBJ1-2; cdr3_aa: CASSRTGTGTVLFGYTF; cdr3_nt: TGTGCCAGCAGCCGGACCGGGACAGGGACAGTTTTATTTGGCTACACCTTC
clone_size: NA; v_call: TRBV5-1; d_call: TRBD1; j_call: TRBJ1-5; cdr3_aa: CASSGPGQGVSGSNQPQHF; cdr3_nt: TGCGCCAGCAGCGGCCCGGGACAGGGTGTTTCGGGGAGCAATCAGCCCCAGCATTTT
clone_size: NA; v_call: TRBV3-1/TRBV3-2; d_call: TRBD2; j_call: TRBJ2-1; cdr3_aa: CASRDVLAGDKDEQFF; cdr3_nt: TGTGCCAGCAGGGACGTACTAGCGGGGGATAAGGATGAGCAGTTCTTC
clone_size: NA; v_call: TRBV4-1; d_call: TRBD1; j_call: TRBJ2-7; cdr3_aa: CASSARGPTGGPYEQYF; cdr3_nt: TGCGCCAGCAGCGCAAGGGGACCGACAGGGGGGCCTTACGAGCAGTACTTC
clone_size: NA; v_call: TRBV24-1; d_call: TRBD2; j_call: TRBJ2-3; cdr3_aa: CATSDLHLSGLARDTQYF; cdr3_nt: TGTGCCACCAGTGATTTGCATTTGTCCGGACTAGCCAGAGATACGCAGTATTTT
clone_size: NA; v_call: TRBV7-7; d_call: NA; j_call: TRBJ2-1; cdr3_aa: CASSLDPGIGVNEQFF; cdr3_nt: TGTGCCAGCAGCTTAGACCCAGGGATTGGGGTCAATGAGCAGTTCTTC
clone_size: NA; v_call: TRBV6-1; d_call: TRBD2; j_call: TRBJ2-1; cdr3_aa: CASSGPSGLAGIKNEQFF; cdr3_nt: TGTGCCAGCAGTGGCCCCTCAGGACTAGCGGGAATAAAGAATGAGCAGTTCTTC
clone_size: NA; v_call: TRBV7-6; d_call: NA; j_call: TRBJ1-2; cdr3_aa: CASSLGTGGGYTF; cdr3_nt: TGTGCCAGCAGCCTAGGGACGGGGGGAGGCTACACCTTC
clone_size: NA; v_call: TRBV19; d_call: NA; j_call: TRBJ1-4; cdr3_aa: CASSPTGTDEKLFF; cdr3_nt: TGTGCCAGTAGTCCCACAGGGACCGACGAAAAACTGTTTTTT
clone_size: NA; v_call: TRBV7-9; d_call: NA; j_call: TRBJ1-2; cdr3_aa: CASSFLGLRGYTF; cdr3_nt: TGTGCCAGCAGCTTCCTCGGCCTGAGGGGCTACACCTTC
clone_size: NA; v_call: TRBV5-1; d_call: TRBD2; j_call: TRBJ2-3; cdr3_aa: CASSLDTGGPGGTQYF; cdr3_nt: TGCGCCAGCAGCTTGGACACGGGAGGGCCGGGCGGTACGCAGTATTTT
clone_size: NA; v_call: TRBV14; d_call: TRBD2; j_call: TRBJ2-1; cdr3_aa: CASRGNGRNEQFF; cdr3_nt: TGTGCCAGCCGCGGGAACGGGAGGAATGAGCAGTTCTTC